This T cell receptor beta chain was recovered during a study of T cell changes during pregnancy in multiple sclerosis. With 2 bases removed from V and 1 base from J, the gap between germline ends came to 12 bases. The V gene's germline CDR1 is MDHEN and CDR2 SYDVKM. The CDR3 has 16 residues. Sequencing was performed with immunoSEQ multiplex PCR; in TCRdb, only in-frame clones are kept and a portion is missing. The sample contains some 48,000 clones, 80% to 95% of which appear only once. Sequenced material: CD4+ T cells from peripheral blood mononuclear cells, taken after pregnancy. V and J are TRBV28 and TRBJ2-4; D may be TRBD2 (6 bases). This sequence was found in a female donor in good health, enrolled as a control in a pregnancy study. CDR3 in amino acids: CASSLGGLWAKNIQYF. In DNA form, the CDR3 reads TGTGCCAGCAGTTTAGGAGGGCTCTGGGCCAAAAACATTCAGTACTTC. Drawing the rest from reference TRBV28 and TRBJ2-4, the complete variable domain is DVKVTQSSRYLVKRTGEKVFLECVQDMDHENMFWYRQDPGLGLRLIYFSYDVKMKEKGDIPEGYSVSREKKERFSLILESASTNQTSMYLCASSLGGLWAKNIQYFGAGTRLSVL.